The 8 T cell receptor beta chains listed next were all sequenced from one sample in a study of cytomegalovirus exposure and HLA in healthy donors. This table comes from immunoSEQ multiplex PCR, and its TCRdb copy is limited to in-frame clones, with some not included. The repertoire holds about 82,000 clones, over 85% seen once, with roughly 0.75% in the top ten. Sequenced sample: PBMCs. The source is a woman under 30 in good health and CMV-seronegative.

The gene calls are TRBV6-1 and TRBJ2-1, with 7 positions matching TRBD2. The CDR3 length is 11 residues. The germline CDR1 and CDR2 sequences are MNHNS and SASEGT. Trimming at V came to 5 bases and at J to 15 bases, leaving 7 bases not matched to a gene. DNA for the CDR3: TGTGCCAGCAGTTACGCGGGAGCTGGGTTCTTC. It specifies CASSYAGAGFF.

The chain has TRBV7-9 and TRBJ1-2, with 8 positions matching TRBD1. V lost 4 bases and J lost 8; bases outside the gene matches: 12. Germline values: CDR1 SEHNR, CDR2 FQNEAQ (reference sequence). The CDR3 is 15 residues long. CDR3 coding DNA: TGTGCCAGCAGCTCAAGCGACAGGGGCTATTGGGGCTACACCTTC. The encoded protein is CASSSSDRGYWGYTF.

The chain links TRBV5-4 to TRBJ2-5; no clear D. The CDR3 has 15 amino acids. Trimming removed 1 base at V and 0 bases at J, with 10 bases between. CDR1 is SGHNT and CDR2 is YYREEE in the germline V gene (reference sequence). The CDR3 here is CASSLISPDQETQYF. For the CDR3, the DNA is TGTGCCAGCAGCTTGATTTCGCCAGACCAAGAGACCCAGTACTTC.

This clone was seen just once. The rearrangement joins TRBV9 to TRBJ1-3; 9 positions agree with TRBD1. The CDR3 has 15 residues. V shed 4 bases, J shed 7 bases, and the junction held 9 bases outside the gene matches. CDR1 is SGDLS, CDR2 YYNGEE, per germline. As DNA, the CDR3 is TGTGCCAGCAGCCCTTCACAGGGGGCGAGGAACACCATATATTTT. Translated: CASSPSQGARNTIYF.

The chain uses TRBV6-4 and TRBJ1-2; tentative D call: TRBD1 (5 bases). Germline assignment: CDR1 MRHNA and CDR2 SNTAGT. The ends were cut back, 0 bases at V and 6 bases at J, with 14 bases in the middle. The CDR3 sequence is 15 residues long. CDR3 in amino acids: CASSDSAREGDGYTF. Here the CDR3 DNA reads TGTGCCAGCAGTGACTCGGCCAGGGAAGGTGATGGCTACACCTTC.

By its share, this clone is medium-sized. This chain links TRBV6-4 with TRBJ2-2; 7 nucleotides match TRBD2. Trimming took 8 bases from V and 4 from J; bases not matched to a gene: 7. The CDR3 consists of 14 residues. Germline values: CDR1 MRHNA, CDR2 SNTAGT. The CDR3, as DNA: TGTGCCAGCTCCAGCGGGGTGTCCACCGGGGAGCTGTTTTTT. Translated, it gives CASSSGVSTGELFF.

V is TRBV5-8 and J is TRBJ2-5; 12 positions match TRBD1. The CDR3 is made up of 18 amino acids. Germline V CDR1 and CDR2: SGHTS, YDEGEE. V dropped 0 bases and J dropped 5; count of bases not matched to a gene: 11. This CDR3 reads CASSLGVSGTGGSETQYF. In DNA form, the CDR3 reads TGTGCCAGCAGCTTGGGGGTCTCCGGGACAGGGGGCTCTGAGACCCAGTACTTC.

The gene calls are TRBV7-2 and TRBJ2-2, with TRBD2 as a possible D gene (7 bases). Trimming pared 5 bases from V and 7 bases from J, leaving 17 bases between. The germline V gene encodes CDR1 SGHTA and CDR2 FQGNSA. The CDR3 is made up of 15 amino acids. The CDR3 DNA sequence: TGTGCCAGCAGCCCAAAGGGGGGGGGTATCGGGGAGCTGTTTTTT. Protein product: CASSPKGGGIGELFF.